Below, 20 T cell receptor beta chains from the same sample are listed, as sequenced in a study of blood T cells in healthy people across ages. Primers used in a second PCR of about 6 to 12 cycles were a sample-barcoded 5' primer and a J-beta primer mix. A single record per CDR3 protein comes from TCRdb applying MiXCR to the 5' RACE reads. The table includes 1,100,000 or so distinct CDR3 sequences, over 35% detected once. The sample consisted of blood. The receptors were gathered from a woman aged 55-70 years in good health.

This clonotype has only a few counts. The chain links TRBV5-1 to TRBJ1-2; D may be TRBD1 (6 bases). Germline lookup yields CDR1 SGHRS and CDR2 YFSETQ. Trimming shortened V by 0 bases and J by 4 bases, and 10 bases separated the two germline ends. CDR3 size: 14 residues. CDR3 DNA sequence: TGCGCCAGCAGCTTGGATCAGGGGCTCTATGGCTACACCTTC. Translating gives CASSLDQGLYGYTF.

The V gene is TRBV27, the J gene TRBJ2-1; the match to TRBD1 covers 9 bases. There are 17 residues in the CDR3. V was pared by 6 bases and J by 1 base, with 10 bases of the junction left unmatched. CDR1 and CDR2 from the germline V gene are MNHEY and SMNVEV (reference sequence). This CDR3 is CASSQSGTGRSYNEQFF. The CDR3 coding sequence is TGTGCCAGCAGCCAATCTGGGACAGGGAGGTCCTACAATGAGCAGTTCTTC.

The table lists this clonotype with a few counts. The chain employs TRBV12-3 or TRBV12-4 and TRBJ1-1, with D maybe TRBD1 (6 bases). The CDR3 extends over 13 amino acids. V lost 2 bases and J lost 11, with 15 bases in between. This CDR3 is CASSLQGRWWAFF. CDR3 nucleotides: TGTGCCAGCAGTTTACAGGGGAGGTGGTGGGCTTTCTTT.

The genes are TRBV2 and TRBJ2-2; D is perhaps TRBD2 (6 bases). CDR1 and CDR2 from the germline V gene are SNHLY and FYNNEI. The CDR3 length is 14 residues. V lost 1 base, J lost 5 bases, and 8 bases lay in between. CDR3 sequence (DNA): TGTGCCAGCAGTGAAGTACGGGGGACCGGGGAGCTGTTTTTT. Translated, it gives CASSEVRGTGELFF. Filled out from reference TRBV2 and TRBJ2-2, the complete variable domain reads EPEVTQTPSHQVTQMGQEVILRCVPISNHLYFYWYRQILGQKVEFLVSFYNNEISEKSEIFDDQFSVERPDGSNFTLKIRSTKLEDSAMYFCASSEVRGTGELFFGEGSRLTVL.

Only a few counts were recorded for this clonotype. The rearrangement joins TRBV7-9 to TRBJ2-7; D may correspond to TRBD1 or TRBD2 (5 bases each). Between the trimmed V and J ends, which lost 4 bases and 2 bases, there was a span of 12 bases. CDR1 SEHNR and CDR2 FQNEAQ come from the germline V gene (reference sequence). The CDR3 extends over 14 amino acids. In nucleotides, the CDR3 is TGTGCCAGCAGCTCGACCGGGACGGCCTACGAGCAGTACTTC. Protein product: CASSSTGTAYEQYF.

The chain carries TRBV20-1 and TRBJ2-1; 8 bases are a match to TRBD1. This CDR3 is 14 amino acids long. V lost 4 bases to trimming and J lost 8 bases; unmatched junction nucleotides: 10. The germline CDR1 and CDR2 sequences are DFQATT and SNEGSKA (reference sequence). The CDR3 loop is CSATGQGPSHEQFF. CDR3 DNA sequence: TGCAGTGCTACAGGACAGGGTCCCTCCCATGAGCAGTTCTTC.

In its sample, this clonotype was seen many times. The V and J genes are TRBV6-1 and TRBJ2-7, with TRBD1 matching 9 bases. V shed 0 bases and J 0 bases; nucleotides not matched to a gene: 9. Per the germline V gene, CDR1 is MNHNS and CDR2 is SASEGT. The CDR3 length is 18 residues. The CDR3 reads CASSEAHIGTGSSYEQYF. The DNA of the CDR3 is TGTGCCAGCAGTGAAGCGCATATCGGGACAGGGTCCTCCTACGAGCAGTACTTC.

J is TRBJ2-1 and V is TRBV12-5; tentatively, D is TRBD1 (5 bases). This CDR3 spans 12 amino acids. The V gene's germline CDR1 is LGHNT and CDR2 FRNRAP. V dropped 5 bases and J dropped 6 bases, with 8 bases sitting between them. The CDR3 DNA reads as TGTGCTAGTGGTACAGGCAGCAATGAGCAGTTCTTC. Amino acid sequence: CASGTGSNEQFF.

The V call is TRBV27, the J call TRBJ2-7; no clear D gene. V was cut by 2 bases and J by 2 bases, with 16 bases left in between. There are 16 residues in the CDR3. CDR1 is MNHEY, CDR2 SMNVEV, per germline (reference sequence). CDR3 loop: CASSLGYGQQPYEQYF. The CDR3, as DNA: TGTGCCAGCAGTTTAGGTTACGGGCAGCAACCCTACGAGCAGTACTTC.

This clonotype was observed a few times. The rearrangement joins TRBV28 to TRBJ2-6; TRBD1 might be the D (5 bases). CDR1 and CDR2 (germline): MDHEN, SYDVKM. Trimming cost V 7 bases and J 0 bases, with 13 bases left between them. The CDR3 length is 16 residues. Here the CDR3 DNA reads TGTGCCAGCACCGTAGACAGCCTCTCTGGGGCCAACGTCCTGACTTTC. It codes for CASTVDSLSGANVLTF. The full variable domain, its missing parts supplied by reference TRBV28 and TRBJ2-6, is DVKVTQSSRYLVKRTGEKVFLECVQDMDHENMFWYRQDPGLGLRLIYFSYDVKMKEKGDIPEGYSVSREKKERFSLILESASTNQTSMYLCASTVDSLSGANVLTFGAGSRLTVL.

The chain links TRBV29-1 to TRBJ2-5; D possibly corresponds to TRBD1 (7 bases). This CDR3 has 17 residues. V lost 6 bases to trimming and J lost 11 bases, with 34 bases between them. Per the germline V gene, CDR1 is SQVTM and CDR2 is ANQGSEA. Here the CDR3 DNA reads TGCAGCGTCCTCGGACAGGCGATTCTCGAGGCGGGAATTGAGCAGTACTTC. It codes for CSVLGQAILEAGIEQYF.

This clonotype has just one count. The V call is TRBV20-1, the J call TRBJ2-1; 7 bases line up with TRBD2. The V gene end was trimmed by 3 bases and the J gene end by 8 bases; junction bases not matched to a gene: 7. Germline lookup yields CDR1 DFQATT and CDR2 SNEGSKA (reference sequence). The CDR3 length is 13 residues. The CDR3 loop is CSASGTKEHEQFF. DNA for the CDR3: TGCAGTGCTAGCGGGACTAAGGAGCATGAGCAGTTCTTC.

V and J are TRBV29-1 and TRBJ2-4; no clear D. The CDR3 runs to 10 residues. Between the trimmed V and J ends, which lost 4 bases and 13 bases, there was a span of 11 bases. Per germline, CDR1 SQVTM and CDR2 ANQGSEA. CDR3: CSVVFDEQYF. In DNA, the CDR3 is TGCAGCGTTGTCTTCGATGAGCAGTACTTC. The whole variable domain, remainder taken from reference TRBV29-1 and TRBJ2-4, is SAVISQKPSRDICQRGTSLTIQCQVDSQVTMMFWYRQQPGQSLTLIATANQGSEATYESGFVIDKFPISRPNLTFSTLTVSNMSPEDSSIYLCSVVFDEQYFGAGTRLSVL.

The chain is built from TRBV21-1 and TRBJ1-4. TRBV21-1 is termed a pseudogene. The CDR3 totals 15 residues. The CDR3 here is CASSNQRPTNEKLFF. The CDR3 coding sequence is TGTGCCAGCAGCAACCAAAGGCCAACTAATGAAAAACTGTTTTTT.

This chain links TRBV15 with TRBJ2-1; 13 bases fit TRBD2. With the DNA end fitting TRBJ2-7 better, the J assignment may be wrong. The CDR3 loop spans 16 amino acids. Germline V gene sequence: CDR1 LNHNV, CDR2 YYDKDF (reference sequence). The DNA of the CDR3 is TGTGCCACCAAGAGACTAGCGGGAGGAATGTACAATGAGCAGTACTTC. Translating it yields CATKRLAGGMYNEQYF.

CDR3 coding DNA: TGTGCCAGCAGCTGGGACAGGGTGTCCTACAATGAGCAGTTCTTC. Protein: CASSWDRVSYNEQFF. The chain employs TRBV5-6 and TRBJ2-1, with 9 bases that match TRBD1. Trimming at V came to 3 bases and at J to 1 base, leaving 2 bases not matched to a gene. CDR1 is SGHDT, CDR2 YYEEEE, per germline. CDR3 length: 15 residues.

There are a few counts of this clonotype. In DNA form, the CDR3 reads TGTGCCAGCAGTGAAGCGCCGGCTAGCAGCCCCTACGAGCAGTACTTC. Protein sequence: CASSEAPASSPYEQYF. The chain joins TRBV6-1 to TRBJ2-7; maybe TRBD2 (5 bases). Germline lookup yields CDR1 MNHNS and CDR2 SASEGT. V was trimmed by 0 bases and J by 2 bases, leaving 14 bases between them. CDR3 length: 16 residues.

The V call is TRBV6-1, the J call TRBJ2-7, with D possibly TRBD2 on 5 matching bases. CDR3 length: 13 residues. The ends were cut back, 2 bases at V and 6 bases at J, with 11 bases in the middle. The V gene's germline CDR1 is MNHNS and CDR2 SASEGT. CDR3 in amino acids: CASSEYGRGEQYF. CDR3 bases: TGTGCCAGCAGTGAATATGGACGGGGCGAGCAGTACTTC.

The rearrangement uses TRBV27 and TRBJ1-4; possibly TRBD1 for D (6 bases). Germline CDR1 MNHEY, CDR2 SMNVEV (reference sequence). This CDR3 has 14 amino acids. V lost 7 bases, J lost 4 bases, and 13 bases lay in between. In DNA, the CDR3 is TGTGCCAGCAAACTCAGGGGCGTTAATGAAAAACTGTTTTTT. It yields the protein CASKLRGVNEKLFF.

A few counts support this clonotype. The CDR3: CASQGGRTDTQYF. Written as DNA, the CDR3 is TGTGCCAGCCAGGGGGGGCGGACAGATACGCAGTATTTT. The genes are TRBV27 and TRBJ2-3, with D perhaps assigned TRBD1 or TRBD2 (7 bases each). The CDR3 sequence is 13 residues long. The V end lost 8 bases, the J end lost 3 bases, and 12 bases lay between the germline ends. In germline, CDR1 is MNHEY, CDR2 SMNVEV (reference sequence).